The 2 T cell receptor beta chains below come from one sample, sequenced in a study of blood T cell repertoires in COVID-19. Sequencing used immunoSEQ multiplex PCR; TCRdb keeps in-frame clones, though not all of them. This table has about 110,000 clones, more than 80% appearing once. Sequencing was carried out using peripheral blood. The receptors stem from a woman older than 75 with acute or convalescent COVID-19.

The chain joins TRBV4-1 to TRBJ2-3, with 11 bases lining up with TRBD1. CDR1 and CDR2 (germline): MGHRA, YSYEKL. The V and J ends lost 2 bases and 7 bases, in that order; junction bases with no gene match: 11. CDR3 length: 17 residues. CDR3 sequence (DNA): TGCGCCAGCAGCCAACCCCAACGAGGGACAGGGGGAAATACGCAGTATTTT. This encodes CASSQPQRGTGGNTQYF.

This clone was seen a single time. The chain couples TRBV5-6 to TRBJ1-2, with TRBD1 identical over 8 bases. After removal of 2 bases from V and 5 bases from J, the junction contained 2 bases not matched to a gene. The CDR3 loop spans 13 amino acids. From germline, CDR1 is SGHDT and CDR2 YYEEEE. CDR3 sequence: CASSLDRGYGYTF. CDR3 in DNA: TGTGCCAGCAGCTTAGACAGGGGATATGGCTACACCTTC.